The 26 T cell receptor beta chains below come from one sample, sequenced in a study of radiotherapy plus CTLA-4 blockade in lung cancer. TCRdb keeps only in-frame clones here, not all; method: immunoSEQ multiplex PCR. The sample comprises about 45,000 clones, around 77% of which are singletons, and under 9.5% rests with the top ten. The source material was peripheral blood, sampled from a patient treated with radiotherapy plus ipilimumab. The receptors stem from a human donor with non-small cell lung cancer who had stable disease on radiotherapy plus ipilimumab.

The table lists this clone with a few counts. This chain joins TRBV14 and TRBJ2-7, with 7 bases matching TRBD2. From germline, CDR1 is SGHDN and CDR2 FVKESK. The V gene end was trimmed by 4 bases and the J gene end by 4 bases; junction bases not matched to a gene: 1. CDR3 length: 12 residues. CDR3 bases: TGTGCCAGCAGCCTGGGGGGGTACGAGCAGTACTTC. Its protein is CASSLGGYEQYF.

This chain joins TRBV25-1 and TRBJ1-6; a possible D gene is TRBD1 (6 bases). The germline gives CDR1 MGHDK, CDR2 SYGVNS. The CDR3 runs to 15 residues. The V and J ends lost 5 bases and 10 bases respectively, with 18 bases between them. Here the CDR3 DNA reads TGTGCCAGCAGTCCACAGGGAGGAGTAGGATCACCCCTCCACTTT. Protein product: CASSPQGGVGSPLHF.

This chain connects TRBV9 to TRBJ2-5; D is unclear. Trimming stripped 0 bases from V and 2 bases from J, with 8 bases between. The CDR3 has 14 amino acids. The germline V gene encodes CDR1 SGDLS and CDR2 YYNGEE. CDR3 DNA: TGTGCCAGCAGCGTAGATTTGGGTCAAGAGACCCAGTACTTC. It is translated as CASSVDLGQETQYF.

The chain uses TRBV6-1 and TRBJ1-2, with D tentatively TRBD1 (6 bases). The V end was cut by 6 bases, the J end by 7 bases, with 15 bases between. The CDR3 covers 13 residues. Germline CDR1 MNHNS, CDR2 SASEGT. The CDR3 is CASRTPGVGGYTF. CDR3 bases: TGTGCCAGCAGGACCCCAGGGGTCGGTGGCTACACCTTC.

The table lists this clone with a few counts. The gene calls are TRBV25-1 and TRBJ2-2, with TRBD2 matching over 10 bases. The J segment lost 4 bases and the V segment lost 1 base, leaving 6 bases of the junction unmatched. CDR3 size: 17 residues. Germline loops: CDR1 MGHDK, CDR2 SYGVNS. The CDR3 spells CASSEWGAGGFTGELFF. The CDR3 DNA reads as TGTGCCAGCAGTGAATGGGGAGCGGGGGGGTTCACCGGGGAGCTGTTTTTT.

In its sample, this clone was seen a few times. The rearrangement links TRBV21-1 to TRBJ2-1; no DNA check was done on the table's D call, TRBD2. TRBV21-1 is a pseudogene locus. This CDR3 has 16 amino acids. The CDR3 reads CASSTVENSSYNEQFF. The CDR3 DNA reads TGTGCCAGCAGCACAGTGGAGAATAGCTCCTACAATGAGCAGTTCTTC.

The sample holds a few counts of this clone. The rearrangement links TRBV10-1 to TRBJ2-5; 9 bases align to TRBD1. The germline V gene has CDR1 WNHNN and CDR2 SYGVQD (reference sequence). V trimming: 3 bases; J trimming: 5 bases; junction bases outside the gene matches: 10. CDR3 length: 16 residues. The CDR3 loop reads CASSDSGTGPWETQYF. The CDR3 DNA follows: TGCGCCAGCAGTGATTCGGGGACAGGGCCCTGGGAGACCCAGTACTTC.

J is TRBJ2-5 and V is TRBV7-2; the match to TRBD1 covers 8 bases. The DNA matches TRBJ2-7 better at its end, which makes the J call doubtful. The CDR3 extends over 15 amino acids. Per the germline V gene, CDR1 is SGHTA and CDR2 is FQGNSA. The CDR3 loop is CASSLGADRAYEQYF. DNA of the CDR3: TGTGCCAGCAGCTTAGGAGCGGACAGGGCGTACGAGCAGTACTTC.

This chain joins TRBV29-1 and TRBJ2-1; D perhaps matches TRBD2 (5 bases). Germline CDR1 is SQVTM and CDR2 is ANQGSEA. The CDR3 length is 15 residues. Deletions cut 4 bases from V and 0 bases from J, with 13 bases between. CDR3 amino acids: CSVGGALSSYNEQFF. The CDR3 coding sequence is TGCAGCGTTGGGGGAGCCCTTAGCTCCTACAATGAGCAGTTCTTC.

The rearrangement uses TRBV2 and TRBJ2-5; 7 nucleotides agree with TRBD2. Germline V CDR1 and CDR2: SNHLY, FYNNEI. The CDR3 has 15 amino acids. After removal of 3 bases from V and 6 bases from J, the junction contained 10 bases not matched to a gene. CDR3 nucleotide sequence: TGTGCCAGCAGTGATACCGGGGGGTCTGGGAAGACCCAGTACTTC. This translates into CASSDTGGSGKTQYF.

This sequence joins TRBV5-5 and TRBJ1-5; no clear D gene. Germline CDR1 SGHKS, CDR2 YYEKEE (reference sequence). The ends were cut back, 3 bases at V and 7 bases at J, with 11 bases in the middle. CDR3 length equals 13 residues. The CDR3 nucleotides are TGTGCCAGCAGCTCAGATCCGGACCAGCCCCAGCATTTT. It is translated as CASSSDPDQPQHF. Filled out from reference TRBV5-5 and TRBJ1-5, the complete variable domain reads DAGVTQSPTHLIKTRGQQVTLRCSPISGHKSVSWYQQVLGQGPQFIFQYYEKEERGRGNFPDRFSARQFPNYSSELNVNALLLGDSALYLCASSSDPDQPQHFGDGTRLSIL.

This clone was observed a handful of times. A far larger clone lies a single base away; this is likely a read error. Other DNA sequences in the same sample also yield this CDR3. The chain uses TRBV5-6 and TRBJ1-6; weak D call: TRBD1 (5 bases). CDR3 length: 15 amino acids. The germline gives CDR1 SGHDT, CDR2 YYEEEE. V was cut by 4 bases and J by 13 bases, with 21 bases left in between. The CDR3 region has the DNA TGTGCCAGCAGCCATCCGACCGGGGGTGTCTCTCCCCTCCACTTT. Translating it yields CASSHPTGGVSPLHF.

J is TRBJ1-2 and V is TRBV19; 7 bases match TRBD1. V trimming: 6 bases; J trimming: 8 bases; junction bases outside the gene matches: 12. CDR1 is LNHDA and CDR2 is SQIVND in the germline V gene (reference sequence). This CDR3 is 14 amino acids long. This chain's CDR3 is CASSDTGQINGYTF. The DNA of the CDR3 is TGTGCCAGTAGCGATACGGGACAGATAAACGGCTACACCTTC.

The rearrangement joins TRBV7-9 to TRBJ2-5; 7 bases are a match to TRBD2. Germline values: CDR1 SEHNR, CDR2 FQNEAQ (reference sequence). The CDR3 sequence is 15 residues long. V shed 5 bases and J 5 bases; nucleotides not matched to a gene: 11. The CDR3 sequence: CASSNRGGGRETQYF. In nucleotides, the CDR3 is TGTGCCAGCAGCAACCGCGGGGGAGGGAGGGAGACCCAGTACTTC.

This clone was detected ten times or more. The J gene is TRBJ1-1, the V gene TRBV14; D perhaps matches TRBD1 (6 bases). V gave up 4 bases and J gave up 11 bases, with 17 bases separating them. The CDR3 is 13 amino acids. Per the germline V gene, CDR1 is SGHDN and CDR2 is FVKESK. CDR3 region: CASSLQKHRVAFF. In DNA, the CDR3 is TGTGCCAGCAGCCTCCAGAAGCACAGGGTGGCTTTCTTT.

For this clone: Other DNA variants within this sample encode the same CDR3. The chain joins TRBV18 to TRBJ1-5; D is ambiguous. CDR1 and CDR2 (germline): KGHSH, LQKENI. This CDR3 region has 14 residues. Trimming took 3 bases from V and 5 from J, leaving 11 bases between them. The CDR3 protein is CASSPSGIDQPQHF. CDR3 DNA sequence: TGTGCCAGCTCACCGTCGGGGATCGATCAGCCCCAGCATTTT.

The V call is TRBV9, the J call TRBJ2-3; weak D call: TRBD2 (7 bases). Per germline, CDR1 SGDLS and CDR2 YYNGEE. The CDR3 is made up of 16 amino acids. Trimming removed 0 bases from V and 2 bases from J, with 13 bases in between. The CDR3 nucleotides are TGTGCCAGCAGCGTAGTTGGGGGGGGGCCCACAGATACGCAGTATTTT. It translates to CASSVVGGGPTDTQYF.

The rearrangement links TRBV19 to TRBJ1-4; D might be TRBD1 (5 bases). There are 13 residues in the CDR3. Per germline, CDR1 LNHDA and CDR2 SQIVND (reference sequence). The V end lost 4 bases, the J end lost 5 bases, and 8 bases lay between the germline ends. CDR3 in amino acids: CASSTGLNEKLFF. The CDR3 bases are TGTGCCAGTAGTACGGGACTAAATGAAAAACTGTTTTTT. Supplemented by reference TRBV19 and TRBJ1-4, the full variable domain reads DGGITQSPKYLFRKEGQNVTLSCEQNLNHDAMYWYRQDPGQGLRLIYYSQIVNDFQKGDIAEGYSVSREKKESFPLTVTSAQKNPTAFYLCASSTGLNEKLFFGSGTQLSVL.

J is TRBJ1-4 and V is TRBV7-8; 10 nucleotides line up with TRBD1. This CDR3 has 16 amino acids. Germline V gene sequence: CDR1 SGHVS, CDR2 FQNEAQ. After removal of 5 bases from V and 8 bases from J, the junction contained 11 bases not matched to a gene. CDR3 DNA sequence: TGTGCCAGCAGCCGAGGACGGACAGGGGGAAACGAAAAACTGTTTTTT. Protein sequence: CASSRGRTGGNEKLFF.

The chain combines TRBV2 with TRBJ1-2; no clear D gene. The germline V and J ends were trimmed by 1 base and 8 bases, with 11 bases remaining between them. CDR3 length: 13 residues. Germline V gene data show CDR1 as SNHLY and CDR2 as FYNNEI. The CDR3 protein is CASSEGYMSGYTF. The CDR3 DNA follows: TGTGCCAGCAGTGAAGGGTACATGTCCGGCTACACCTTC.

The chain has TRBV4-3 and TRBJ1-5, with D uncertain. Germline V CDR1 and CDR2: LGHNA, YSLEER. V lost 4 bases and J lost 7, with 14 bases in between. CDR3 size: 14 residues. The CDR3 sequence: CASSPDGGKQPQHF. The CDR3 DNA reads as TGCGCCAGCAGCCCGGACGGCGGGAAACAGCCCCAGCATTTT.

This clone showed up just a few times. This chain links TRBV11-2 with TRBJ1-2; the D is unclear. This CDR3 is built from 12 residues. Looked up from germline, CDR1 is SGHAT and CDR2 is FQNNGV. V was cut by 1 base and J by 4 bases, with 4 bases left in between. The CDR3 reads CASSLGFYGYTF. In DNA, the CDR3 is TGTGCCAGCAGCTTAGGATTCTATGGCTACACCTTC.

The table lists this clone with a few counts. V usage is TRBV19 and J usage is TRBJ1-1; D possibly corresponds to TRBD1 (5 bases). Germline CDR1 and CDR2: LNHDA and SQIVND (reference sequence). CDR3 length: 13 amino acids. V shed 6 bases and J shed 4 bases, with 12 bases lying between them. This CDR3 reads CASRGRERTEAFF. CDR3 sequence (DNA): TGTGCCAGTAGGGGCAGGGAGCGCACTGAAGCTTTCTTT.

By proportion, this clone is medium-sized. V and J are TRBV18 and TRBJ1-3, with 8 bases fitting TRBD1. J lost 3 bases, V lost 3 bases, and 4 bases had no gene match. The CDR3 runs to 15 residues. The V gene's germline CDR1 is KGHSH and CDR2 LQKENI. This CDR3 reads CASSPTDRGGNTIYF. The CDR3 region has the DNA TGTGCCAGCTCACCGACCGACAGGGGTGGAAACACCATATATTTT.

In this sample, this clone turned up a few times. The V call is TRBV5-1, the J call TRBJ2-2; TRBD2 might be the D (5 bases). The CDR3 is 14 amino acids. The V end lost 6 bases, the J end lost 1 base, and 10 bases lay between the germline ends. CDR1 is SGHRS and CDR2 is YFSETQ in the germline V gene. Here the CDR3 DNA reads TGCGCCAGCATGTCGGGGTTGAACACCGGGGAGCTGTTTTTT. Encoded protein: CASMSGLNTGELFF.

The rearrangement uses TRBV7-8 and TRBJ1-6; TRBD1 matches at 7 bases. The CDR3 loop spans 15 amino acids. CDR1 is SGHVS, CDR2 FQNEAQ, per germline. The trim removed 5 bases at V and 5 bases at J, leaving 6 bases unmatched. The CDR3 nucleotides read TGTGCCAGCAGCCGTACAGGGGCGAATAATTCACCCCTCCACTTT. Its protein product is CASSRTGANNSPLHF.